This TCR beta chain originates from a study of T cell responses to AZD1222 COVID-19 vaccine. Background on the study: Second doses were pooled across both intervals (about 4 or about 12 weeks).

The method was immunoSEQ multiplex PCR; TCRdb's version includes in-frame clones alone and lacks a portion of them. This table has 96,000 or so clones, 75% to 90% appearing once. This CDR3 spans 16 amino acids. Germline loops: CDR1 LNHDA, CDR2 SQIVND (reference sequence). V gave up 3 bases and J gave up 4 bases; unmatched junction bases: 5. The chain employs TRBV19 and TRBJ1-5, with TRBD1 identical over 11 bases. Specimen: peripheral blood, collected on day 0 of AZD1222 vaccination. The TCR was taken from an adult in good health. The CDR3 here is CASSMDRGLRNQPQHF. CDR3 DNA: TGTGCCAGTAGTATGGACAGGGGGCTGCGAAATCAGCCCCAGCATTTT.